Ten or more counts support the clone carrying this T cell receptor beta chain. This sample stems from a study of identical twins. Using its own MiXCR run on the 5' RACE reads, TCRdb lists one record per CDR3 protein. The sample holds hundreds of thousands of distinct CDR3 sequences, roughly 18% seen once. Germline trimming cut 6 bases from V and 12 bases from J; bases unmatched to any gene: 15. There are 16 residues in the CDR3. This sample also appeared in a second study, on T cells expressing NK-cell markers. That work adds: The dominant NKG2C+ clonotypes represented roughly 1.0-7.5% of CD8+ T cells in 6 or 7 donors.

The rearrangement links TRBV12-3 or TRBV12-4 to TRBJ2-1; 12 bases are a match to TRBD1. The sequence was collected from a woman aged 18-29 years in good health. Sequenced input: PBMCs. For the CDR3, the DNA is TGTGCCAGCAGCAATGGTCCGGGACAGGGGGCAGGCGGGCAGTTCTTC. Amino acids: CASSNGPGQGAGGQFF.